This T cell receptor (beta chain) was recorded in a study of technical replicates of blood from a handful of donors. This CDR3 has 14 amino acids. V was trimmed by 2 bases and J by 9 bases, leaving 11 bases between them. Germline CDR1 and CDR2: SGHTA and FQGNSA. The table came from immunoSEQ multiplex PCR; TCRdb's copy has only in-frame clones and leaves some out. The sample lists roughly 68,000 clones, 80% to 95% occurring once. Sequencing was done on a sample of PBMCs. This TCR came from a human donor in good health. Some clones in this sample may be carry-over from other donors' samples. The gene calls are TRBV7-2 and TRBJ1-6; D unclear. CDR3: CASSLNTRGSPLHF. The CDR3 bases are TGTGCCAGCAGCTTAAACACCAGAGGTTCACCCCTCCACTTT.